The 25 T cell receptor beta chains below all came from one sample that was sequenced in a study of blood T cell repertoires in COVID-19. The assay was immunoSEQ multiplex PCR, and TCRdb's table has in-frame clones only and misses some. The sample contains about 290,000 clones, 89% of which appear only once. Sequencing was done on a sample of PBMCs or T cells enriched from blood (not recorded which). These receptors came from a woman in her thirties or forties who had recovered from COVID-19.

The CDR3 nucleotides are TGCGCCAGCAGCGAGGACACTAACACCTACGAGCAGTACTTC. This codes for CASSEDTNTYEQYF. The chain has TRBV5-1 and TRBJ2-7, with D perhaps TRBD1 (5 bases). The germline gives CDR1 SGHRS, CDR2 YFSETQ. Between the trimmed V and J ends, which lost 4 bases and 2 bases, there was a span of 13 bases. The CDR3 sequence is 14 residues long.

The chain is built from TRBV7-2 and TRBJ2-2; TRBD2 matches 7 bases. CDR1 SGHTA and CDR2 FQGNSA come from the germline V gene. The CDR3 is 17 residues long. The junction had 10 bases not matched to a gene; V was cut back by 2 bases and J by 4 bases. The CDR3 DNA follows: TGTGCCAGCAGCTTACAAGCACAGAGACTAGCCACCGGGGAGCTGTTTTTT. This codes for CASSLQAQRLATGELFF.

CDR3 residues: CSVPTPGGGAFF. CDR3 bases: TGCAGCGTTCCTACCCCCGGGGGGGGAGCTTTCTTT. The chain recombines TRBV29-1 with TRBJ1-1; D perhaps matches TRBD1 (5 bases). V lost 5 bases and J lost 10, with 17 bases in between. The germline gives CDR1 SQVTM, CDR2 ANQGSEA. This CDR3 contains 12 residues.

CDR3 in DNA: TGCGCCAGCAGCCAAGGTCCTTTCGAATTTAGCGGGGATACGCAGTATTTT. Its translation: CASSQGPFEFSGDTQYF. The chain employs TRBV4-3 and TRBJ2-3, with TRBD2 matching over 7 bases. V lost 1 base to trimming and J lost 6 bases; unmatched junction nucleotides: 13. Germline values: CDR1 LGHNA, CDR2 YSLEER. The CDR3 contains 17 residues.

The chain carries TRBV5-1 and TRBJ2-2, with 7 bases lining up with TRBD1. Germline V gene data show CDR1 as SGHRS and CDR2 as YFSETQ. The V segment lost 4 bases and the J segment 3 bases; nucleotides outside the gene matches: 12. The CDR3 spans 17 residues. Written as DNA, the CDR3 is TGCGCCAGCAGCACTAAAGACAGGGCTCTCGACACCGGGGAGCTGTTTTTT. It yields the protein CASSTKDRALDTGELFF.

This chain joins TRBV20-1 and TRBJ2-3; the D gene is possibly TRBD1 (5 bases). CDR3 size: 13 residues. V lost 3 bases and J 5 bases, leaving 12 bases between the germline ends. In germline, CDR1 is DFQATT, CDR2 SNEGSKA (reference sequence). The CDR3 loop reads CSASFREGDTQYF. The CDR3 DNA follows: TGCAGTGCTAGTTTCAGGGAAGGAGATACGCAGTATTTT.

This sequence joins TRBV19 and TRBJ2-1; 10 nucleotides match TRBD2. Germline V gives CDR1 LNHDA, CDR2 SQIVND (reference sequence). The V and J ends lost 5 bases and 6 bases, in that order; junction bases with no gene match: 19. The CDR3 runs to 19 residues. The CDR3 loop is CASSLYAASGSPLINEQFF. The DNA of the CDR3 is TGTGCCAGTAGTCTATATGCGGCTAGCGGGAGCCCATTGATCAATGAGCAGTTCTTC. Full variable domain (remainder filled in from reference TRBV19 and TRBJ2-1): DGGITQSPKYLFRKEGQNVTLSCEQNLNHDAMYWYRQDPGQGLRLIYYSQIVNDFQKGDIAEGYSVSREKKESFPLTVTSAQKNPTAFYLCASSLYAASGSPLINEQFFGPGTRLTVL.

V and J are TRBV11-2 and TRBJ2-7; 9 bases align to TRBD1. The CDR3 length is 14 residues. The germline V gene encodes CDR1 SGHAT and CDR2 FQNNGV. Trimming removed 5 bases from V and 2 bases from J; junction bases left unmatched: 4. This CDR3 reads CASSTNRGPYEQYF. The CDR3, as DNA: TGTGCCAGCAGCACAAACAGGGGGCCCTACGAGCAGTACTTC.

The chain links TRBV7-9 to TRBJ2-1; D call uncertain. Germline V CDR1 and CDR2: SEHNR, FQNEAQ (reference sequence). The CDR3 spans 15 residues. The V end lost 1 base, the J end lost 3 bases, and 10 bases lay between the germline ends. CDR3 DNA sequence: TGTGCCAGCAGCTTAGTCGCTAGAGGCTACAATGAGCAGTTCTTC. This encodes CASSLVARGYNEQFF.

This chain joins TRBV5-4 and TRBJ2-5, with D possibly matching TRBD1 (6 bases). V lost 0 bases, J lost 6 bases, and 15 bases lay in between. CDR3 size: 15 residues. Germline lookup yields CDR1 SGHNT and CDR2 YYREEE (reference sequence). CDR3 DNA sequence: TGTGCCAGCAGCTTGGGGAATCAGGGGTCGCAGACCCAGTACTTC. Translating it yields CASSLGNQGSQTQYF.

The rearrangement links TRBV20-1 to TRBJ2-1, with 9 bases that match TRBD2. Losses at the gene ends were 3 bases for V and 7 bases for J; bases not matched to a gene: 16. The CDR3 has 17 amino acids. Germline assignment: CDR1 DFQATT and CDR2 SNEGSKA (reference sequence). Written as DNA, the CDR3 is TGCAGTGCTAGTGCAGGCCTAGCGGGAACCCGCGGGAATGAGCAGTTCTTC. This translates into CSASAGLAGTRGNEQFF.

The rearrangement joins TRBV5-4 to TRBJ2-1; 15 bases are a match to TRBD2. The CDR3 sequence is 17 residues long. The V gene end was trimmed by 4 bases and the J gene end by 12 bases; junction bases not matched to a gene: 14. CDR1 and CDR2 from the germline V gene are SGHNT and YYREEE (reference sequence). CDR3 sequence: CASSPGTSGGPSDTQFF. Written as DNA, the CDR3 is TGTGCCAGCAGCCCGGGGACTAGCGGGGGGCCTAGTGATACGCAGTTCTTC.

The chain employs TRBV5-1 and TRBJ2-1; 8 nucleotides align to TRBD1. CDR1 and CDR2 (germline): SGHRS, YFSETQ. The CDR3 runs 16 residues. The V and J ends lost 6 bases and 0 bases, in that order; junction bases with no gene match: 8. The CDR3 coding sequence is TGCGCCAGCACTTTGGACAGGGCAAGCTCCTACAATGAGCAGTTCTTC. This codes for CASTLDRASSYNEQFF.

This clone was seen many times. This chain connects TRBV5-4 to TRBJ2-1, with 14 nucleotides matching TRBD2. The V and J ends lost 5 bases and 5 bases, in that order; junction bases with no gene match: 3. The CDR3 spans 15 residues. Germline CDR1 SGHNT, CDR2 YYREEE (reference sequence). In DNA, the CDR3 is TGTGCCAGCAGGTGGGGACTAGCGGGAGACAATGAGCAGTTCTTC. This codes for CASRWGLAGDNEQFF.

The chain employs TRBV7-2 and TRBJ2-7, with D maybe TRBD1 (6 bases). The CDR3 extends over 14 amino acids. Per the germline V gene, CDR1 is SGHTA and CDR2 is FQGNSA. V gave up 1 base and J gave up 1 base, with 8 bases separating them. The CDR3 protein is CASSLGGTSYEQYF. CDR3 sequence (DNA): TGTGCCAGCAGCTTAGGAGGGACATCCTACGAGCAGTACTTC.

V and J are TRBV15 and TRBJ2-1; 9 positions agree with TRBD2. The CDR3 is 16 amino acids. The V gene end was trimmed by 5 bases and the J gene end by 4 bases; junction bases not matched to a gene: 9. Germline CDR1 and CDR2: LNHNV and YYDKDF (reference sequence). In nucleotides, the CDR3 is TGTGCCACCAGCCCCAGCGGCCTAGCGGGGTACAATGAGCAGTTCTTC. Its protein is CATSPSGLAGYNEQFF.

As concerns this clone: The limits of the CDR3 on the DNA are not certain, so only TCRdb's listed CDR3 is given. The gene calls are TRBV5-4 and TRBJ1-5; the DNA was not used to check the table's D call, TRBD1. Germline V CDR1 and CDR2: SGHNT, YYREEE (reference sequence). The CDR3 numbers 20 amino acids, ends counted. The CDR3: CASSRSRESLYFCSNQPQHF.

This sequence joins TRBV19 and TRBJ1-4, with D hard to call. CDR1 is LNHDA, CDR2 SQIVND, per germline (reference sequence). CDR3 length equals 15 residues. V was clipped by 0 bases and J by 6 bases, with 11 bases between them. Here the CDR3 DNA reads TGTGCCAGTAGTATAGATCGGGGTCCGGATGAAAAACTGTTTTTT. Encoded protein: CASSIDRGPDEKLFF.

This CDR3 is CASSRDGTGLNEKLFF. CDR3 nucleotides: TGTGCCAGCAGCCGTGACGGGACAGGGCTTAATGAAAAACTGTTTTTT. This chain joins TRBV7-9 and TRBJ1-4; TRBD1 matches 9 bases. Germline values: CDR1 SEHNR, CDR2 FQNEAQ (reference sequence). The CDR3 extends over 16 amino acids. The V gene end was trimmed by 5 bases and the J gene end by 4 bases; junction bases not matched to a gene: 8.

This chain connects TRBV28 to TRBJ1-3; no definite D call. Deletions cut 6 bases from V and 0 bases from J, with 12 bases between. CDR1 is MDHEN and CDR2 is SYDVKM in the germline V gene. The CDR3 contains 15 residues. CDR3 nucleotide sequence: TGTGCCAGCAGATCTAGGCTAGACTCTGGAAACACCATATATTTT. Its translation: CASRSRLDSGNTIYF. Variable domain in full (rest from reference TRBV28 and TRBJ1-3): DVKVTQSSRYLVKRTGEKVFLECVQDMDHENMFWYRQDPGLGLRLIYFSYDVKMKEKGDIPEGYSVSREKKERFSLILESASTNQTSMYLCASRSRLDSGNTIYFGEGSWLTVV.

This clone has only one observation. The chain joins TRBV4-3 to TRBJ1-1; 7 bases match TRBD1. The J segment lost 7 bases and the V segment lost 0 bases, leaving 5 bases of the junction unmatched. The CDR3 loop spans 14 amino acids. Germline CDR1 LGHNA, CDR2 YSLEER. The CDR3 sequence is CASSQDGWDSEAFF. The CDR3 DNA reads TGCGCCAGCAGCCAAGATGGTTGGGACAGTGAAGCTTTCTTT.

The rearrangement joins TRBV4-1 to TRBJ1-3; D may be TRBD1 (6 bases). The CDR3 loop spans 16 amino acids. In germline, CDR1 is MGHRA, CDR2 YSYEKL. With 5 bases removed from V and 0 bases from J, the gap between germline ends came to 14 bases. The CDR3 DNA follows: TGCGCCAGCAGCTCTCGGACAGACCACTCTGGAAACACCATATATTTT. Amino acids: CASSSRTDHSGNTIYF.

The CDR3 bases are TGTGCCTGGAGTCGCGACAGCCCCATCGCCACCTTC. It encodes CAWSRDSPIATF. The V call is TRBV30, the J call TRBJ1-2; a weak D match, TRBD1 (5 bases). Germline assignment: CDR1 GTSNPN and CDR2 SVGIG (reference sequence). The CDR3 covers 12 residues. Trimming pared 2 bases from V and 13 bases from J, leaving 17 bases between.

V usage is TRBV24-1 and J usage is TRBJ1-2, with TRBD1 identical over 7 bases. CDR1 and CDR2 from the germline V gene are KGHDR and SFDVKD. V gave up 5 bases and J gave up 4 bases; unmatched junction bases: 6. The CDR3 runs to 14 residues. The CDR3 is CATSARQGSYGYTF. The CDR3 coding sequence is TGTGCCACCAGTGCCCGACAGGGCTCCTATGGCTACACCTTC.

V is TRBV4-3 and J is TRBJ1-2, with D tentatively TRBD1 (5 bases). The length of the CDR3 is 17 residues. Germline loops: CDR1 LGHNA, CDR2 YSLEER. V was trimmed by 0 bases and J by 8 bases, leaving 22 bases between them. CDR3 protein: CASSQDLGGRRAQGYTF. The DNA of the CDR3 is TGCGCCAGCAGCCAAGATCTCGGGGGACGGAGGGCCCAGGGCTACACCTTC.